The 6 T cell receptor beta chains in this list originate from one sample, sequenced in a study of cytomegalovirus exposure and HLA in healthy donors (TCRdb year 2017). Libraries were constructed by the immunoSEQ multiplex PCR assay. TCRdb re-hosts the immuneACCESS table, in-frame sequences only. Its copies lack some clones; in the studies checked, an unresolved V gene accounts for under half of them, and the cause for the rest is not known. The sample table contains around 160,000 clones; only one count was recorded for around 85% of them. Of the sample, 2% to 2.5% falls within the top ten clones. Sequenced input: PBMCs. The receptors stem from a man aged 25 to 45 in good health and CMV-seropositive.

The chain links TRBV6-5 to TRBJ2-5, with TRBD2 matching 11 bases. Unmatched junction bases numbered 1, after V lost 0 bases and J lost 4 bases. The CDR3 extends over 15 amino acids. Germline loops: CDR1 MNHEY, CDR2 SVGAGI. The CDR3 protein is CASSYSTSGVETQYF. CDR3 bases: TGTGCCAGCAGTTACTCGACTAGCGGGGTAGAGACCCAGTACTTC.

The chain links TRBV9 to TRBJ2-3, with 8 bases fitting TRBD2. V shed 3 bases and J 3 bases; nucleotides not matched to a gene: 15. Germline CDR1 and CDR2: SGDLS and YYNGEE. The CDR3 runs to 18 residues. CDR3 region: CASSGARRTGGMTDTQYF. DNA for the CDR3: TGTGCCAGCAGCGGGGCACGGAGGACGGGGGGGATGACAGATACGCAGTATTTT.

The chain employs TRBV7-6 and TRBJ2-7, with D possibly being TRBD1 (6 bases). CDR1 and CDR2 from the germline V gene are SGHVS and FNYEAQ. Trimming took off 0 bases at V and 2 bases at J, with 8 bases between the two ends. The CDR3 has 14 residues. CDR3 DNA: TGTGCCAGCAGCTTAGCGGGGGCGGCCTACGAGCAGTACTTC. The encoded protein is CASSLAGAAYEQYF.

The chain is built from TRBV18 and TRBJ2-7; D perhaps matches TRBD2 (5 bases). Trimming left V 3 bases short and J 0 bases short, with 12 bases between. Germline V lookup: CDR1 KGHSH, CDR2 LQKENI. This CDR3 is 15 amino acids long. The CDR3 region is CASSPGLVSSYEQYF. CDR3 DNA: TGTGCCAGCTCACCTGGACTCGTCAGCTCCTACGAGCAGTACTTC.

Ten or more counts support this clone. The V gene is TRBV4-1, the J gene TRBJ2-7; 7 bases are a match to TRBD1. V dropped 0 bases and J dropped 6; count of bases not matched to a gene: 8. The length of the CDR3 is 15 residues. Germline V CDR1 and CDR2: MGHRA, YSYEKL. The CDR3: CASSQDPDRAAEQYF. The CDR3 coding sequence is TGCGCCAGCAGCCAAGATCCTGACAGGGCGGCCGAGCAGTACTTC.

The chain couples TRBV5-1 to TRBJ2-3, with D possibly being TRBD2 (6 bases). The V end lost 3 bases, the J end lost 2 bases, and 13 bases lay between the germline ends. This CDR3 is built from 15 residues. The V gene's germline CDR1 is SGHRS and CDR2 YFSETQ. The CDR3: CASSSGTVDTDTQYF. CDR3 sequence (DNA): TGCGCCAGCAGCTCCGGGACTGTAGACACAGATACGCAGTATTTT. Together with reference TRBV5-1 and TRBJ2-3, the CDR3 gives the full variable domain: KAGVTQTPRYLIKTRGQQVTLSCSPISGHRSVSWYQQTPGQGLQFLFEYFSETQRNKGNFPGRFSGRQFSNSRSEMNVSTLELGDSALYLCASSSGTVDTDTQYFGPGTRLTVL.